This T cell receptor beta chain derives from a study of blood T cell repertoires in COVID-19. Only in-frame clones appear in the TCRdb table, and some are missing; sequencing was by immunoSEQ multiplex PCR. The table has about 180,000 clones, roughly nine tenths seen once. V shed 3 bases, J shed 4 bases, and the junction held 9 bases outside the gene matches. CDR1 is SGDLS, CDR2 YYNGEE, per germline. The CDR3 contains 16 residues. The chain uses TRBV9 and TRBJ2-5; 10 bases are a match to TRBD2. This TCR was recovered from a man aged 70 or older with active or convalescent COVID-19. The specimen sequenced was peripheral blood. In nucleotides, the CDR3 is TGTGCCAGCAGCGACCTACTAGCGGGACCTTTAGAGACCCAGTACTTC. It is translated as CASSDLLAGPLETQYF.